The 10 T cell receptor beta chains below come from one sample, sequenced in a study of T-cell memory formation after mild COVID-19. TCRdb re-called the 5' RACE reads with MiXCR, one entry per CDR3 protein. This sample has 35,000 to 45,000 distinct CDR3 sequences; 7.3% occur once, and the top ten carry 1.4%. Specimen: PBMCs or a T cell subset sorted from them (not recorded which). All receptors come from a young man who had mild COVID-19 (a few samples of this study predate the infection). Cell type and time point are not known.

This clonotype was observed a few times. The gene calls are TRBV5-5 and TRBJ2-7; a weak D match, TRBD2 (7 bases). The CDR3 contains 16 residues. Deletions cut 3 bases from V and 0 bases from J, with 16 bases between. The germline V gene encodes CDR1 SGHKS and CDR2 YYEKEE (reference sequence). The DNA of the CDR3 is TGTGCCAGCAGCTGGGGGGGGCCAGGGAACTCCTACGAGCAGTACTTC. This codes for CASSWGGPGNSYEQYF.

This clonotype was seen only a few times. In DNA form, the CDR3 reads TGTGCCAGCAGACGACCCCAGGGGGATGGCTACACCTTC. Protein product: CASRRPQGDGYTF. The chain uses TRBV6-2 or TRBV6-3 and TRBJ1-2; 7 bases are shared with TRBD1. Per the germline V gene, CDR1 is MNHEY and CDR2 is SVGEGT. V shed 6 bases, J shed 6 bases, and the junction held 7 bases outside the gene matches. This CDR3 contains 13 residues.

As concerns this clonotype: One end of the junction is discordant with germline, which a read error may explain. The DNA of the CDR3 is TGCGCCAGCAGCTTTTTAGATACGCAGTACTTT. Residues: CASSFLDTQYF. V gene TRBV5-1 combines with J gene TRBJ2-3, with D hard to call. The germline gives CDR1 SGHRS, CDR2 YFSETQ. The CDR3 is 11 residues long. Using reference TRBV5-1 and TRBJ2-3 for the parts outside the CDR3, the full variable domain is KAGVTQTPRYLIKTRGQQVTLSCSPISGHRSVSWYQQTPGQGLQFLFEYFSETQRNKGNFPGRFSGRQFSNSRSEMNVSTLELGDSALYLCASSFLDTQYFGPGTRLTVL.

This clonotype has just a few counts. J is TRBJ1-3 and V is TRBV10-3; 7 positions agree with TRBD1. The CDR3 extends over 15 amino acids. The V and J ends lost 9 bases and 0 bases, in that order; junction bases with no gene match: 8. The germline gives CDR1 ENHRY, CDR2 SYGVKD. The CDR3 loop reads CAIRQGLGSGNTIYF. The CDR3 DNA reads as TGTGCCATAAGACAGGGTCTCGGCTCTGGAAACACCATATATTTT.

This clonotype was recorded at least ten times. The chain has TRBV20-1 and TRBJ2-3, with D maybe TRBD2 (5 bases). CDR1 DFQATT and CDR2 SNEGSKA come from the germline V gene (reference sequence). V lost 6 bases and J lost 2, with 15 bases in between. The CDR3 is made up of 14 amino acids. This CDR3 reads CSALIEGATDTQYF. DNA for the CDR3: TGCAGTGCCTTAATTGAGGGCGCCACAGATACGCAGTATTTT.

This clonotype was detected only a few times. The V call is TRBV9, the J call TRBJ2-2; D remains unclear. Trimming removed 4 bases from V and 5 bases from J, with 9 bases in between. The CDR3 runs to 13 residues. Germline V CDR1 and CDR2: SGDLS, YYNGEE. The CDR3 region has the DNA TGTGCCAGCAGCCCACGGACGACCGGGGAGCTGTTTTTT. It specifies CASSPRTTGELFF.

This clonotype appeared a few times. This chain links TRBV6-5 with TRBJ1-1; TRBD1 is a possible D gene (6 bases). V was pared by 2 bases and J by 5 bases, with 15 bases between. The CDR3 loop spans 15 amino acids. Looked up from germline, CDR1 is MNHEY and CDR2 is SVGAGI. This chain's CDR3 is CASSYMARGGTEAFF. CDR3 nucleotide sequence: TGTGCCAGCAGTTACATGGCCAGGGGAGGGACTGAAGCTTTCTTT.

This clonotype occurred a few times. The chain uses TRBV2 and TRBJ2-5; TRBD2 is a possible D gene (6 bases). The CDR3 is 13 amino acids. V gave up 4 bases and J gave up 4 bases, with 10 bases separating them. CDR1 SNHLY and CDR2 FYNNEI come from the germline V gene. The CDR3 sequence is CASSGTGGETQYF. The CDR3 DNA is TGTGCCAGCAGTGGAACCGGGGGAGAGACCCAGTACTTC.

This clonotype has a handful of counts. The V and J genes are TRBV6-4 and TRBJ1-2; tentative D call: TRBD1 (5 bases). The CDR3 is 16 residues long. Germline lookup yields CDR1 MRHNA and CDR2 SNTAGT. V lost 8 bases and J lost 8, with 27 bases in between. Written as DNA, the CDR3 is TGTGCCAGCGCCCCCCAAGGCCGGGGCCTCCCGAGGGGCTACACCTTC. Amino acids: CASAPQGRGLPRGYTF.

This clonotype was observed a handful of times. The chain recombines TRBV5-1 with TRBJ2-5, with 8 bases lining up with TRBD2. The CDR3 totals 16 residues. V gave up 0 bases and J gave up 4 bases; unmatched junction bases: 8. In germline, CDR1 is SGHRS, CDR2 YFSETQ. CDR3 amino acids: CASSLARLAGAETQYF. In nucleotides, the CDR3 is TGCGCCAGCAGCTTGGCCCGCCTAGCGGGTGCAGAGACCCAGTACTTC. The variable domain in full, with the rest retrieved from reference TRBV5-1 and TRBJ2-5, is KAGVTQTPRYLIKTRGQQVTLSCSPISGHRSVSWYQQTPGQGLQFLFEYFSETQRNKGNFPGRFSGRQFSNSRSEMNVSTLELGDSALYLCASSLARLAGAETQYFGPGTRLLVL.